This entry describes one TCR beta chain. This record belongs to a study of OX40 agonist ivuxolimab in advanced cancers. Study information: Anti-PD-1, anti-PD-L1 or anti-CTLA-4 therapy given earlier was allowed, and 40% had some.

Using immunoSEQ multiplex PCR, the repertoire was profiled, and TCRdb retains in-frame clones only, with some absent. The sample lists fewer than 20,000 clones, 80% to 90% seen once, with approximately 67% in the top ten. The CDR3 is 15 amino acids. Trimming removed 0 bases from V and 0 bases from J, with 7 bases in between. Per the germline V gene, CDR1 is SGHDT and CDR2 is YYEEEE. Sequenced here: CD4+ or CD8+ T cells sorted from blood, sampled in a trial of the OX40 agonist ivuxolimab. The chain has TRBV5-6 and TRBJ1-3; D might be TRBD1 (5 bases). This TCR derives from an adult with an advanced solid tumor such as melanoma, head and neck, liver or kidney cancer. The CDR3 coding sequence is TGTGCCAGCAGCTTGGACCAGGGCTCTGGAAACACCATATATTTT. It yields the protein CASSLDQGSGNTIYF.